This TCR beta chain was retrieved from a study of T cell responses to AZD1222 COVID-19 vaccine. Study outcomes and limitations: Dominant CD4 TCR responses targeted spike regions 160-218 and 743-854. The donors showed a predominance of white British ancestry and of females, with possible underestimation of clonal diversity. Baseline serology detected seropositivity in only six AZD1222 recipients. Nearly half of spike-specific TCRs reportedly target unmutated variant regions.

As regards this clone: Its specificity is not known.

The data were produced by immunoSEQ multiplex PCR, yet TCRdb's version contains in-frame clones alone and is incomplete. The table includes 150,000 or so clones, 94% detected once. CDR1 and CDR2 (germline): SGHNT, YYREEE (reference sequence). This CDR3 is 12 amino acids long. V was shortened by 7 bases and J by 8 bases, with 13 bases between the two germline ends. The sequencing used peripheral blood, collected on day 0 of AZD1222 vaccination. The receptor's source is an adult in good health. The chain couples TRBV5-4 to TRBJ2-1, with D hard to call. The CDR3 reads CASGNLGDEQFF. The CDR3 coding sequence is TGTGCCAGCGGCAATTTAGGCGATGAGCAGTTCTTC.